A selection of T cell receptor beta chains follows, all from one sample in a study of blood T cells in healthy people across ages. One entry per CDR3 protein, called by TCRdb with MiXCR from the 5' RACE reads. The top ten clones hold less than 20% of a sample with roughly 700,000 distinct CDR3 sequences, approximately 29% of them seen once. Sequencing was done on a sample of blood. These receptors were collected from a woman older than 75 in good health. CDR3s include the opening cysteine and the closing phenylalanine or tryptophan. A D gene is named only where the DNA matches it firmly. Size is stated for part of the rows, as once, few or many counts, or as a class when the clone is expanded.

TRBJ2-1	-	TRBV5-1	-	CASRGTAYNEQFF	TGCGCCAGCAGAGGGACTGCCTACAATGAGCAGTTCTTC
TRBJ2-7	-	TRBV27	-	CASSAEMGGEQCF	TGTGCCAGCAGTGCCGAGATGGGAGGCGAGCAGTGCTTC
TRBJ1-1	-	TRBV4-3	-	CASSQDLFTEAFF	TGCGCCAGCAGCCAAGACCTTTTCACTGAAGCTTTCTTT
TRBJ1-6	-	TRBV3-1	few	CASSQDIGGSYNSPLHF	TGTGCCAGCAGCCAAGATATCGGGGGTTCCTATAATTCACCCCTCCACTTT
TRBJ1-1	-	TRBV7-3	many	CASSLRGAQNTEAFF	TGTGCCAGCAGCTTAAGGGGGGCCCAGAACACTGAAGCTTTCTTT
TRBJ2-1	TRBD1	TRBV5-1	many	CASSRTGTGGNEQFF	TGCGCCAGCAGCCGCACTGGGACAGGGGGCAATGAGCAGTTCTTC
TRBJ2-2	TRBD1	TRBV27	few	CASSLRGQGTGELFF	TGTGCCAGCAGCCTGAGGGGGCAGGGCACCGGGGAGCTGTTTTTT
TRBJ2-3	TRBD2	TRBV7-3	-	CASSLQGLATDTQYF	TGTGCCAGCAGCTTACAGGGACTAGCCACAGATACGCAGTATTTT
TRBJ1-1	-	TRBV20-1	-	CSASSGGGPDTEAFF	TGCAGTGCTAGTTCTGGGGGCGGACCGGACACTGAAGCTTTCTTT
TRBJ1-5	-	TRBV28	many	CASSSLTGVNQPQHF	TGTGCCAGCAGTTCGCTAACAGGAGTCAATCAGCCCCAGCATTTT
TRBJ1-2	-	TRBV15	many	CATSRGGGDYGYTF	TGTGCCACCAGCAGAGGAGGGGGAGACTATGGCTACACCTTC
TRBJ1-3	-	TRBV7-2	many	CASSPGFRSGNTIYF	TGTGCCAGCAGCCCGGGGTTTAGGTCTGGAAACACCATATATTTT
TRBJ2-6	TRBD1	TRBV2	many	CASRTGGFGANVLTF	TGTGCCAGCCGGACAGGGGGCTTTGGGGCCAACGTCCTGACTTTC
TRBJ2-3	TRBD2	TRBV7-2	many	CASSLVLWVGLAGDTDTQYF	TGTGCCAGCAGCTTAGTACTTTGGGTCGGACTAGCGGGGGACACAGATACGCAGTATTTT
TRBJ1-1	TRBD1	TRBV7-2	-	CASSTRGLNTEAFF	TGTGCCAGCAGCACGAGGGGGCTGAACACTGAAGCTTTCTTT
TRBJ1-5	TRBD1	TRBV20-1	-	CSAPLRTGGVSSNQPQHF	TGCAGTGCTCCGTTAAGGACAGGGGGAGTGTCGAGCAATCAGCCCCAGCATTTT
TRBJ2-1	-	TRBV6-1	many	CASSEDEVSNEQFF	TGTGCCAGCAGTGAAGATGAAGTCTCCAATGAGCAGTTCTTC
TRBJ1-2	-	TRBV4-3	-	CASSQDYRGAGYTF	TGCGCCAGCAGCCAAGATTATCGGGGGGCTGGCTACACCTTC
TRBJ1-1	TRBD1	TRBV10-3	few	CAISRTGAMNTEAFF	TGTGCCATCAGTCGGACAGGGGCTATGAACACTGAAGCTTTCTTT